This is a list of T cell receptor beta chains from one sample in a study of early T cells in non-severe SARS-CoV-2 infection. TCRdb reprocessed the 5' RACE reads via MiXCR and lists one record per CDR3 protein. The table includes about 69,000 distinct CDR3 sequences, approximately 9.5% detected once. The specimen was whole blood. These receptors were taken from an adult who was a healthcare worker with PCR-confirmed SARS-CoV-2 infection or an uninfected control (not recorded which). The CDR3 runs from the conserved cysteine through the conserved F or W. A D gene is named only where the DNA matches it firmly. A row's size may be missing; if present it is once, few, many or a size class.

cdr3_nt,cdr3_aa,v_call,j_call,clone_size,d_call
TGTGCCAGTAGTACCGGGGACGTCTCCTACGAGCAGTACTTC,CASSTGDVSYEQYF,TRBV19,TRBJ2-7,many,-
TGTGCCAGCAGCCAGGACAGGGTCTCCTACAATGAGCAGTTCTTC,CASSQDRVSYNEQFF,TRBV16,TRBJ2-1,-,TRBD1
TGTGCCAGCAGCTCCCCCGCCTCCGGGATTTTTAATTCACCCCTCCACTTT,CASSSPASGIFNSPLHF,TRBV7-8,TRBJ1-6,many,-
TGCAGTCCTCTGAGGGTGTCGGCTAGCGTCGACACAGATACGCAGTATTTT,CSPLRVSASVDTDTQYF,TRBV20-1,TRBJ2-3,-,-
TGCAGTGCTAGGGTAATAGGAACGGGGAACACTGAAGCTTTCTTT,CSARVIGTGNTEAFF,TRBV20-1,TRBJ1-1,few,-
TGTGCCAGCCACCCGGGGATAAGCTCCTACGAGCAGTACTTC,CASHPGISSYEQYF,TRBV7-2,TRBJ2-7,-,-
TGTGCCAGCAGTTACTCGGCCTACGAGCAGTACTTC,CASSYSAYEQYF,TRBV6-2/TRBV6-3,TRBJ2-7,few,-
TGTGCCAGCAGCTCCCTTCACGAGCAGTACTTC,CASSSLHEQYF,TRBV11-2,TRBJ2-7,many,-
TGTGCCAGCAGCCAAGACCCAGGGGGAGCAGAAGCTTTCTTT,CASSQDPGGAEAFF,TRBV3-1,TRBJ1-1,-,TRBD1
TGTGCCAGCAGCCAAGGCCCGACTAGCACAGATACGCAGTATTTT,CASSQGPTSTDTQYF,TRBV5-6,TRBJ2-3,many,-
TGTGCCAGCAGCTTAGGGAGTTGGGGTGAAAAACTGTTTTTT,CASSLGSWGEKLFF,TRBV7-8,TRBJ1-4,many,-
TGTGCCGGCGGACAGGAGAACTTTAATGAAAAACTGTTTTTT,CAGGQENFNEKLFF,TRBV6-1,TRBJ1-4,many,TRBD1
TGTGCCAGCAGCCAACTTCTTAGCTCCTACAATGAGCAGTTCTTC,CASSQLLSSYNEQFF,TRBV3-1,TRBJ2-1,few,-
TGCAGTGCTAGAGAGTCGGCTAGAGAGACCCAGTACTTC,CSARESARETQYF,TRBV20-1,TRBJ2-5,-,-
TGTGCCAGCAGCAAAGCACCCTGTGGCACTGCCTACGAGCAGTACTTC,CASSKAPCGTAYEQYF,TRBV21-1,TRBJ2-7,once,-
TGTGCCGACCAACCCGGGACTAGCGGGCCCAGCAGTACGCAGTATTTT,CADQPGTSGPSSTQYF,TRBV2,TRBJ2-3,few,TRBD2
TGTGCCATCGGCCCGGGGAATGAGCAGTTCTTC,CAIGPGNEQFF,TRBV10-3,TRBJ2-1,few,-
TGCAGCGTTGCGCGGACAGGGTACTACAATGAGCAGTTCTTC,CSVARTGYYNEQFF,TRBV29-1,TRBJ2-1,many,TRBD1
TGTGCCAGTAGTACGCAGCTCAGCACAGATACGCAGTATTTT,CASSTQLSTDTQYF,TRBV19,TRBJ2-3,many,-
TGCAGTGCCCTGCCCCCACTAGCGGGAGAGACCCAGTACTTC,CSALPPLAGETQYF,TRBV20-1,TRBJ2-5,many,TRBD2
TGTGCCAGCAGTTTTGTAGGGAACACCGGGGAGCTGTTTTTT,CASSFVGNTGELFF,TRBV27,TRBJ2-2,many,-
TGCGCCAGCAGCCCCACAAGGGGGGGTAATTCACCCCTCCACTTT,CASSPTRGGNSPLHF,TRBV5-1,TRBJ1-6,many,-
TGTGCCAGCAGCCCAGGACGGAACTCCTACGAGCAGTACTTC,CASSPGRNSYEQYF,TRBV3-1,TRBJ2-7,-,-
TGTGCCAGCAATTCGGCGAACACCGGGGAGCTGTTTTTT,CASNSANTGELFF,TRBV25-1,TRBJ2-2,many,-
TGTGCCACCGAGGGGGATTATTCCAATGAGCAGTTCTTC,CATEGDYSNEQFF,TRBV2,TRBJ2-1,-,-
TGCAGCGTTGAATCGGGCACCGGGGAGCTGTTTTTT,CSVESGTGELFF,TRBV29-1,TRBJ2-2,-,-
TGTGCCAGCAGCTCCCCGGGAGCGGGAGGCACCCGGAATGAGCAGTTCTTC,CASSSPGAGGTRNEQFF,TRBV7-2,TRBJ2-1,few,TRBD2
TGTGCCAGCAGCCAAAGGGGGAGCTCCTACAATGAGCAGTTCTTC,CASSQRGSSYNEQFF,TRBV14,TRBJ2-1,-,-
TGTGCCAGCAGTGATCCTCAGGGGGCCCCTAACAATGAGCAGTTCTTC,CASSDPQGAPNNEQFF,TRBV25-1,TRBJ2-1,-,TRBD1
TGTGCCAGCACCTCTTCTAGCGGGTTTTACAATGAGCAGTTCTTC,CASTSSSGFYNEQFF,TRBV27,TRBJ2-1,few,TRBD2
TGTGCCATCAGTGGACAGGGTTACTATGGCTACACCTTC,CAISGQGYYGYTF,TRBV10-3,TRBJ1-2,few,TRBD1
TGTGCCAGCAGTGAACGGTTGAACACTGAAGCTTTCTTT,CASSERLNTEAFF,TRBV2,TRBJ1-1,few,-
TGTGCCAGCAGCTTCGCAGGGGCGACCTCCTACGAGCAGTACTTC,CASSFAGATSYEQYF,TRBV5-6,TRBJ2-7,few,-
TGCGCCAGCAGCTGGGACAGGGAGACCCAGTACTTC,CASSWDRETQYF,TRBV5-1,TRBJ2-5,-,TRBD1
TGTGCCAGCTCACCACAGGGGGCTAATGAAAAACTGTTTTTT,CASSPQGANEKLFF,TRBV18,TRBJ1-4,-,-
TGTGCCAGCAGCCCAGATCAGGTGTACACCATATATTTT,CASSPDQVYTIYF,TRBV7-9,TRBJ1-3,few,-
TGTGCCAGCAGTTACTCGAGTATCGGGGTAACAGCTTTCTTT,CASSYSSIGVTAFF,TRBV6-5,TRBJ1-1,-,-
TGTGCCAGCAGTCCGGACCTAGGGAATCAGCCCCAGCATTTT,CASSPDLGNQPQHF,TRBV12-3/TRBV12-4,TRBJ1-5,many,-
TGCAGCGTTGTACCCAGAGATACGCAGTATTTT,CSVVPRDTQYF,TRBV29-1,TRBJ2-3,-,-
TGCAGTGCTAGAGAGTACTCGGACAATGAGCAGTTCTTC,CSAREYSDNEQFF,TRBV20-1,TRBJ2-1,-,-
TGTGCCACCTCTGGGACAGTTAGCACAGATACGCAGTATTTT,CATSGTVSTDTQYF,TRBV24-1,TRBJ2-3,-,TRBD1
TGTGCCAGCAGTACGGGACTTCACAATGAGCAGTTCTTC,CASSTGLHNEQFF,TRBV5-4,TRBJ2-1,-,-